The rows below give T cell receptor beta chains drawn from one sample of a study of molecular identifiers for immune sequencing clone quantification. TCRdb analysed the PCR reads with MiXCR anew, one entry per CDR3 protein. The sample lists 350,000 or so distinct CDR3 sequences; 20% to 25% were seen once. The specimen was naive CD8+ T cells from blood, with Jurkat cell RNA spiked in. The source of these receptors is a human donor in good health. Some libraries in this study had Jurkat cell RNA spiked in. CDR3s include the opening cysteine and the closing phenylalanine or tryptophan. D genes are given only for firm matches. The listing skips clone size in some rows; elsewhere it reads once, few, many or a size class.

v_call: TRBV28; clone_size: many; j_call: TRBJ1-2; d_call: -; cdr3_aa: CASSLLTAGNYGYTF; cdr3_nt: TGTGCCAGCAGTTTACTAACGGCCGGCAACTATGGCTACACCTTC
v_call: TRBV3-1; clone_size: few; j_call: TRBJ2-3; d_call: TRBD2; cdr3_aa: CASSQLAGVPPDTQYF; cdr3_nt: TGTGCCAGCAGCCAACTAGCGGGGGTCCCTCCAGATACGCAGTATTTT
v_call: TRBV20-1; clone_size: -; j_call: TRBJ1-2; d_call: TRBD1; cdr3_aa: CSASGGTGPSGYTF; cdr3_nt: TGCAGTGCCAGTGGGGGGACAGGGCCTAGTGGCTACACCTTC
v_call: TRBV20-1; clone_size: many; j_call: TRBJ2-3; d_call: -; cdr3_aa: CSGAAENTDTQYF; cdr3_nt: TGCAGTGGGGCTGCCGAAAACACAGATACGCAGTATTTT
v_call: TRBV30; clone_size: -; j_call: TRBJ1-5; d_call: TRBD1; cdr3_aa: CACGDRGNQPQHF; cdr3_nt: TGTGCCTGCGGGGACAGGGGCAATCAGCCCCAGCATTTT
v_call: TRBV28; clone_size: many; j_call: TRBJ2-5; d_call: TRBD1; cdr3_aa: CASSRTGGEETQYF; cdr3_nt: TGTGCCAGCAGCCGGACAGGGGGCGAAGAGACCCAGTACTTC
v_call: TRBV2; clone_size: many; j_call: TRBJ1-1; d_call: -; cdr3_aa: CASSEPTMNTEAFF; cdr3_nt: TGTGCCAGCAGTGAACCCACTATGAACACTGAAGCTTTCTTT
v_call: TRBV4-1; clone_size: many; j_call: TRBJ2-7; d_call: TRBD1; cdr3_aa: CASSPSRPGTAIYEQYF; cdr3_nt: TGCGCCAGCAGCCCCTCGCGGCCCGGGACAGCGATCTACGAGCAGTACTTC
v_call: TRBV7-9; clone_size: many; j_call: TRBJ2-5; d_call: -; cdr3_aa: CASSLSNREVFQETQYF; cdr3_nt: TGTGCCAGCAGCTTATCGAACAGGGAGGTATTCCAAGAGACCCAGTACTTC
v_call: TRBV20-1; clone_size: many; j_call: TRBJ2-7; d_call: TRBD1; cdr3_aa: CSARDQDRGYEQYF; cdr3_nt: TGCAGTGCTAGAGATCAGGACAGGGGGTACGAGCAGTACTTC
v_call: TRBV25-1; clone_size: many; j_call: TRBJ2-3; d_call: TRBD2; cdr3_aa: CASSEGPSSGYTDTQYF; cdr3_nt: TGTGCCAGCAGTGAAGGGCCCTCTAGCGGCTACACAGATACGCAGTATTTT
v_call: TRBV7-8; clone_size: many; j_call: TRBJ2-3; d_call: TRBD1; cdr3_aa: CASSSDRGTDTQYF; cdr3_nt: TGTGCCAGCAGCTCAGACAGGGGGACAGATACGCAGTATTTT
v_call: TRBV19; clone_size: many; j_call: TRBJ1-5; d_call: -; cdr3_aa: CASSIQGHQPQHF; cdr3_nt: TGTGCCAGTAGTATTCAGGGGCATCAGCCCCAGCATTTT
v_call: TRBV29-1; clone_size: many; j_call: TRBJ2-2; d_call: -; cdr3_aa: CSVAMSNTGELFF; cdr3_nt: TGCAGCGTTGCTATGTCGAACACCGGGGAGCTGTTTTTT
v_call: TRBV2; clone_size: many; j_call: TRBJ2-5; d_call: TRBD1; cdr3_aa: CASRNTGQIQETQYF; cdr3_nt: TGTGCCAGCAGAAACACGGGACAGATACAAGAGACCCAGTACTTC
v_call: TRBV27; clone_size: few; j_call: TRBJ2-7; d_call: TRBD2; cdr3_aa: CASNSGGGEQYF; cdr3_nt: TGTGCCAGCAACTCGGGGGGAGGCGAGCAGTACTTC
v_call: TRBV4-3; clone_size: many; j_call: TRBJ2-5; d_call: TRBD2; cdr3_aa: CASSQDTSGQETQYF; cdr3_nt: TGCGCCAGCAGCCAAGATACTAGCGGCCAAGAGACCCAGTACTTC
v_call: TRBV24-1; clone_size: many; j_call: TRBJ1-1; d_call: -; cdr3_aa: CATSSGDNTEAFF; cdr3_nt: TGTGCCACCTCGTCAGGGGACAACACTGAAGCTTTCTTT
v_call: TRBV6-2/TRBV6-3; clone_size: many; j_call: TRBJ2-1; d_call: TRBD2; cdr3_aa: CASSYSSGRAYNEQFF; cdr3_nt: TGTGCCAGCAGTTACAGTAGCGGGAGAGCCTACAATGAGCAGTTCTTC
v_call: TRBV20-1; clone_size: many; j_call: TRBJ1-5; d_call: -; cdr3_aa: CSASPEDGYSNQPQHF; cdr3_nt: TGCAGTGCTAGCCCTGAAGACGGGTATAGCAATCAGCCCCAGCATTTT
v_call: TRBV12-3/TRBV12-4; clone_size: -; j_call: TRBJ2-3; d_call: TRBD1; cdr3_aa: CACSPGTGPRTDTQYF; cdr3_nt: TGTGCCTGCAGCCCCGGGACAGGTCCACGAACAGATACGCAGTATTTT
v_call: TRBV3-1; clone_size: -; j_call: TRBJ2-3; d_call: -; cdr3_aa: CASSQALDTQYF; cdr3_nt: TGTGCCAGCAGCCAAGCGTTGGATACGCAGTATTTT
v_call: TRBV19; clone_size: -; j_call: TRBJ2-1; d_call: TRBD2; cdr3_aa: CASRASGGAYNEQFF; cdr3_nt: TGTGCCAGTAGGGCTAGCGGGGGGGCGTACAATGAGCAGTTCTTC
v_call: TRBV9; clone_size: many; j_call: TRBJ2-7; d_call: -; cdr3_aa: CASSVGGANEQYF; cdr3_nt: TGTGCCAGCAGCGTAGGGGGGGCGAACGAGCAGTACTTC
v_call: TRBV14; clone_size: -; j_call: TRBJ2-1; d_call: TRBD1; cdr3_aa: CASSPRDSIKSGDEQFF; cdr3_nt: TGTGCCAGCAGCCCTAGGGACAGCATAAAATCTGGGGATGAGCAGTTCTTC
v_call: TRBV3-1; clone_size: few; j_call: TRBJ2-7; d_call: TRBD1; cdr3_aa: CASSQDFPGQGVYEQYF; cdr3_nt: TGTGCCAGCAGCCAAGACTTCCCGGGACAGGGGGTCTACGAGCAGTACTTC
v_call: TRBV6-2/TRBV6-3; clone_size: few; j_call: TRBJ2-2; d_call: -; cdr3_aa: CASSYSTTARTNTGELFF; cdr3_nt: TGTGCCAGCAGTTACTCCACGACAGCACGCACGAACACCGGGGAGCTGTTTTTT
v_call: TRBV7-9; clone_size: few; j_call: TRBJ1-1; d_call: -; cdr3_aa: CASSSVLNTEAFF; cdr3_nt: TGTGCCAGCAGCTCCGTACTCAACACTGAAGCTTTCTTT
v_call: TRBV20-1; clone_size: many; j_call: TRBJ2-7; d_call: -; cdr3_aa: CSAREPGLGEQYF; cdr3_nt: TGCAGTGCTAGAGAACCTGGGCTTGGCGAGCAGTACTTC
v_call: TRBV20-1; clone_size: many; j_call: TRBJ2-5; d_call: -; cdr3_aa: CSARDRGTYQETQYF; cdr3_nt: TGCAGTGCTAGAGATCGTGGGACATACCAAGAGACCCAGTACTTC
v_call: TRBV27; clone_size: many; j_call: TRBJ1-2; d_call: -; cdr3_aa: CASSSLTGSNYGYTF; cdr3_nt: TGTGCCAGCAGTTCACTCACAGGAAGTAACTATGGCTACACCTTC
v_call: TRBV19; clone_size: many; j_call: TRBJ1-3; d_call: -; cdr3_aa: CASISSRTSGNTIYF; cdr3_nt: TGTGCCAGTATATCTTCACGTACCTCTGGAAACACCATATATTTT
v_call: TRBV7-8; clone_size: many; j_call: TRBJ2-2; d_call: -; cdr3_aa: CASSSTAGQTNTGELFF; cdr3_nt: TGTGCCAGCAGCTCCACAGCCGGACAGACGAACACCGGGGAGCTGTTTTTT
v_call: TRBV20-1; clone_size: many; j_call: TRBJ2-3; d_call: TRBD2; cdr3_aa: CSAIPGLAGLGTDTQYF; cdr3_nt: TGCAGTGCTATACCGGGACTAGCGGGGCTGGGCACAGATACGCAGTATTTT
v_call: TRBV12-3/TRBV12-4; clone_size: few; j_call: TRBJ2-1; d_call: TRBD2; cdr3_aa: CASSLYGGAENEQFF; cdr3_nt: TGTGCCAGCAGTTTATACGGGGGGGCTGAGAATGAGCAGTTCTTC
v_call: TRBV7-9; clone_size: many; j_call: TRBJ1-3; d_call: -; cdr3_aa: CASSPTLQGIGNTIYF; cdr3_nt: TGTGCCAGCAGCCCTACCCTCCAGGGAATTGGAAACACCATATATTTT
v_call: TRBV12-5; clone_size: few; j_call: TRBJ2-7; d_call: -; cdr3_aa: CASGRQELNYEQYF; cdr3_nt: TGTGCTAGTGGTCGACAAGAGCTGAATTACGAGCAGTACTTC
v_call: TRBV27; clone_size: -; j_call: TRBJ2-3; d_call: TRBD2; cdr3_aa: CASSSPSGRIDTQYF; cdr3_nt: TGTGCCAGCAGTAGCCCCTCCGGGAGGATAGATACGCAGTATTTT
v_call: TRBV7-8; clone_size: many; j_call: TRBJ2-7; d_call: -; cdr3_aa: CASSSGRSAREQYF; cdr3_nt: TGTGCCAGCAGCTCCGGACGGTCCGCGAGAGAGCAGTACTTC
v_call: TRBV7-6; clone_size: many; j_call: TRBJ2-7; d_call: -; cdr3_aa: CASSLAVRFEQYF; cdr3_nt: TGTGCCAGCAGCTTAGCTGTCAGGTTTGAGCAGTACTTC
v_call: TRBV4-3; clone_size: few; j_call: TRBJ1-1; d_call: TRBD1; cdr3_aa: CASSQETGAGGVNTEAFF; cdr3_nt: TGCGCCAGCAGCCAAGAAACTGGGGCAGGGGGCGTGAACACTGAAGCTTTCTTT
v_call: TRBV5-6; clone_size: many; j_call: TRBJ2-1; d_call: TRBD2; cdr3_aa: CASSPGTSGAYNEQFF; cdr3_nt: TGTGCCAGCAGCCCCGGGACTAGCGGTGCCTACAATGAGCAGTTCTTC
v_call: TRBV6-6; clone_size: many; j_call: TRBJ2-1; d_call: -; cdr3_aa: CASRVDSDNEQFF; cdr3_nt: TGTGCCAGCAGAGTGGACAGTGACAATGAGCAGTTCTTC
v_call: TRBV5-1; clone_size: many; j_call: TRBJ2-3; d_call: TRBD2; cdr3_aa: CASRRLADRREDTQYF; cdr3_nt: TGCGCCAGCAGGCGCCTAGCGGATCGAAGGGAAGATACGCAGTATTTT
v_call: TRBV6-4; clone_size: -; j_call: TRBJ1-2; d_call: TRBD1; cdr3_aa: CASSAGQGAYGHTF; cdr3_nt: TGTGCCAGCAGCGCCGGACAGGGGGCTTATGGCCACACCTTC
v_call: TRBV13; clone_size: many; j_call: TRBJ2-2; d_call: -; cdr3_aa: CASSLGITNTGELFF; cdr3_nt: TGTGCCAGCAGCTTAGGGATCACGAACACCGGGGAGCTGTTTTTT
v_call: TRBV10-2; clone_size: once; j_call: TRBJ1-5; d_call: TRBD1; cdr3_aa: CASSLDRVDLDNQPQHF; cdr3_nt: TGCGCCAGCAGTCTGGACAGGGTAGATCTCGACAATCAGCCCCAGCATTTT
v_call: TRBV20-1; clone_size: many; j_call: TRBJ2-7; d_call: -; cdr3_aa: CSASGDDYYEQYF; cdr3_nt: TGCAGTGCTAGTGGGGACGACTACTACGAGCAGTACTTC
v_call: TRBV19; clone_size: many; j_call: TRBJ1-1; d_call: -; cdr3_aa: CASSISGTLGTEAFF; cdr3_nt: TGTGCCAGTAGTATATCTGGGACCCTCGGCACTGAAGCTTTCTTT
v_call: TRBV28; clone_size: many; j_call: TRBJ2-7; d_call: TRBD1; cdr3_aa: CASSSSTRQGGTWEQYF; cdr3_nt: TGTGCCAGCAGTTCCTCTACCAGACAGGGGGGGACTTGGGAGCAGTACTTC
v_call: TRBV19; clone_size: few; j_call: TRBJ1-1; d_call: -; cdr3_aa: CASSRLGEDTEAFF; cdr3_nt: TGTGCCAGTAGTAGGTTGGGGGAGGACACTGAAGCTTTCTTT
v_call: TRBV9; clone_size: many; j_call: TRBJ2-1; d_call: -; cdr3_aa: CASSVGANNEQFF; cdr3_nt: TGTGCCAGCAGCGTCGGGGCCAACAATGAGCAGTTCTTC
v_call: TRBV29-1; clone_size: many; j_call: TRBJ1-1; d_call: -; cdr3_aa: CSVDPLRNRVWNTEAFF; cdr3_nt: TGCAGCGTTGACCCCCTCCGGAACAGGGTATGGAACACTGAAGCTTTCTTT
v_call: TRBV11-2; clone_size: many; j_call: TRBJ2-5; d_call: -; cdr3_aa: CASSRVDSEETQYF; cdr3_nt: TGTGCCAGCAGCCGCGTCGATAGTGAAGAGACCCAGTACTTC
v_call: TRBV24-1; clone_size: -; j_call: TRBJ2-3; d_call: -; cdr3_aa: CATSDSFPGTDTQYF; cdr3_nt: TGTGCCACCAGTGATTCCTTCCCAGGCACAGATACGCAGTATTTT